What follows are 31 T cell receptor beta chains derived from one specimen sequenced in a study of early T cells in non-severe SARS-CoV-2 infection. TCRdb re-analysed the 5' RACE reads in MiXCR, keeping a single row per CDR3 protein. The sample yields some 80,000 distinct CDR3 sequences, 5% seen once. Sequenced here: whole blood, sampled at baseline. These receptor sequences come from an adult who was a healthcare worker with PCR-confirmed SARS-CoV-2 infection or an uninfected control (not recorded which).

This clonotype was recorded many times. One end of the junction fails to match germline, which may point to a read error. The V gene is TRBV11-2, the J gene TRBJ1-2, with 9 bases identical to TRBD1. The CDR3 length is 13 residues. The germline V gene encodes CDR1 SGHAT and CDR2 FQNNGV. CDR3 in amino acids: CASSPGTGYGYTF. The CDR3 nucleotides are TGCGCCAGCAGCCCCGGGACAGGGTATGGCTACACCTTC.

This clonotype was seen a handful of times. The V and J genes are TRBV14 and TRBJ2-3, with D unclear. V was trimmed by 1 base and J by 4 bases, leaving 15 bases between them. The CDR3 is 16 residues long. Germline CDR1 reads SGHDN; CDR2 reads FVKESK. CDR3 protein: CASSQGLVKVPDTQYF. The CDR3 DNA follows: TGTGCCAGCAGCCAAGGCCTAGTTAAGGTCCCAGATACGCAGTATTTT.

The V and J genes are TRBV3-1 and TRBJ1-4; D gene ambiguous. Per germline, CDR1 LGHDT and CDR2 YNNKEL (reference sequence). V was shortened by 4 bases and J by 0 bases, with 12 bases between the two germline ends. CDR3 length equals 16 residues. The CDR3 here is CASSPSRGTTNEKLFF. The CDR3 DNA is TGTGCCAGCAGCCCGTCCCGCGGAACAACTAATGAAAAACTGTTTTTT.

At least ten counts were recorded for this clonotype. The chain has TRBV5-4 and TRBJ1-1; the D is unclear. Looked up from germline, CDR1 is SGHNT and CDR2 is YYREEE (reference sequence). V was clipped by 2 bases and J by 3 bases, with 5 bases between them. This CDR3 spans 12 amino acids. Written as DNA, the CDR3 is TGTGCCAGCAGCTTTGGGGACACTGAAGCTTTCTTT. This sequence encodes CASSFGDTEAFF.

In its sample, this clonotype was seen a few times. The chain couples TRBV27 to TRBJ2-1; 10 nucleotides align to TRBD2. This CDR3 region has 16 residues. The junction had 9 bases not matched to a gene; V was cut back by 5 bases and J by 5 bases. Germline V gives CDR1 MNHEY, CDR2 SMNVEV (reference sequence). The CDR3 here is CASSLDSSGSHNEQFF. As DNA, the CDR3 is TGTGCCAGCAGTCTCGACTCTAGCGGGAGTCACAATGAGCAGTTCTTC.

This clonotype has more than one count but fewer than ten. The chain has TRBV11-3 and TRBJ2-3; 11 bases fit TRBD2. Germline CDR1 is SGHNT and CDR2 is YENEEA. V gave up 5 bases and J gave up 2 bases; unmatched junction bases: 6. The CDR3 runs to 16 residues. In nucleotides, the CDR3 is TGTGCCAGCAGCCCCGGGGGACTAGCGGCCACAGATACGCAGTATTTT. Amino acid sequence: CASSPGGLAATDTQYF.

This clonotype was seen at least ten times. The rearrangement joins TRBV20-1 to TRBJ2-2; 7 bases align to TRBD1. There are 13 residues in the CDR3. Germline CDR1 is DFQATT and CDR2 is SNEGSKA (reference sequence). In nucleotides, the CDR3 is TGCAGCGCGGTACAGGGGAGCACCGGGGAGCTGTTTTTT. Encoded protein: CSAVQGSTGELFF.

Ten or more counts support this clonotype. V gene TRBV13 combines with J gene TRBJ2-7; weak D call: TRBD1 (6 bases). The ends were cut back, 5 bases at V and 4 bases at J, with 18 bases in the middle. Germline V lookup: CDR1 PRHDT, CDR2 FYEKMQ (reference sequence). The CDR3 is made up of 15 amino acids. The chain's CDR3 is CASSAATGRAYEQYF. The CDR3 DNA reads as TGTGCCAGCAGCGCCGCGACAGGTAGGGCATACGAGCAGTACTTC.

This sequence joins TRBV7-2 and TRBJ1-2; 10 positions agree with TRBD1. The germline gives CDR1 SGHTA, CDR2 FQGNSA. This CDR3 is built from 15 residues. The J segment lost 5 bases and the V segment lost 1 base, leaving 4 bases of the junction unmatched. CDR3 bases: TGTGCCAGCAGCTTAGACCGGACAGGGGGTTATGGCTACACCTTC. As protein: CASSLDRTGGYGYTF.

This clonotype was recorded at least ten times. This chain uses TRBV27 with TRBJ2-2, with 8 bases fitting TRBD1. Germline CDR1 and CDR2: MNHEY and SMNVEV (reference sequence). The CDR3 length is 19 residues. V lost 1 base and J lost 1; bases outside the gene matches: 11. CDR3 sequence (DNA): TGTGCCAGCAGTTTATACGCCCGTCGGACAGGGAGGAACACCGGGGAGCTGTTTTTT. It yields the protein CASSLYARRTGRNTGELFF.

This chain links TRBV7-2 with TRBJ1-1; D ambiguous. In germline, CDR1 is SGHTA, CDR2 FQGNSA. V dropped 2 bases and J dropped 4 bases, with 8 bases sitting between them. The CDR3 is made up of 13 amino acids. The CDR3 here is CASSLQEVTEAFF. CDR3 sequence (DNA): TGTGCCAGCAGCTTACAGGAGGTCACTGAAGCTTTCTTT.

This clonotype occurred a few times. The rearrangement links TRBV27 to TRBJ1-2; 7 nucleotides match TRBD1. V was clipped by 6 bases and J by 5 bases; unmatched bases: 6. Germline-derived CDR1 and CDR2 are MNHEY and SMNVEV (reference sequence). The CDR3 loop spans 13 amino acids. The CDR3 sequence: CASSEGTVYGYTF. CDR3 in DNA: TGTGCCAGCAGCGAGGGGACAGTATATGGCTACACCTTC.

This clonotype has at least ten counts. The chain carries TRBV27 and TRBJ2-1; D is perhaps TRBD1 or TRBD2 (5 bases each). Trimming stripped 5 bases from V and 8 bases from J, with 19 bases between. The CDR3 is 15 residues long. The germline V gene encodes CDR1 MNHEY and CDR2 SMNVEV (reference sequence). DNA for the CDR3: TGTGCCAGCAGTCAACCGGGACCGGGGTTAGATGAGCAGTTCTTC. Protein: CASSQPGPGLDEQFF.

The chain uses TRBV28 and TRBJ2-7; TRBD2 aligns across 7 bases. Germline V gene lookup returns CDR1 MDHEN and CDR2 SYDVKM. The CDR3 consists of 13 residues. Trimming at V came to 10 bases and at J to 4 bases, leaving 10 bases not matched to a gene. The CDR3 nucleotides read TGTGCCACCACGGACCTAGCGGTGTACGAGCAGTACTTC. This translates into CATTDLAVYEQYF.

The sample holds many counts of this clonotype. CDR3 sequence (DNA): TGCAGCGTTGAACTAGCGGGCACAGATACGCAGTATTTT. This gives the protein CSVELAGTDTQYF. This chain uses TRBV29-1 with TRBJ2-3; 7 bases fit TRBD2. The CDR3 runs 13 residues. Trimming cost V 2 bases and J 1 base; bases outside gene matches: 0. CDR1 is SQVTM, CDR2 ANQGSEA, per germline.

In this sample, this clonotype turned up many times. The chain uses TRBV6-5 and TRBJ1-3; no clear D gene. V gave up 0 bases and J gave up 0 bases, with 6 bases separating them. The CDR3 runs to 15 residues. CDR1 is MNHEY, CDR2 SVGAGI, per germline. CDR3 protein: CASSYSESSGNTIYF. The CDR3 nucleotides are TGTGCCAGCAGTTACTCCGAAAGCTCTGGAAACACCATATATTTT.

This clonotype came up a few times. V usage is TRBV30 and J usage is TRBJ2-2; D uncertain. The CDR3 length is 15 residues. Trimming took 0 bases from V and 3 from J, leaving 11 bases between them. Germline CDR1 reads GTSNPN; CDR2 reads SVGIG (reference sequence). In DNA, the CDR3 is TGTGCCTGGAGTGTAGGCCGGGTCTACACCGGGGAGCTGTTTTTT. Protein: CAWSVGRVYTGELFF.

In this sample, this clonotype turned up many times. The chain recombines TRBV5-4 with TRBJ2-7; D perhaps matches TRBD1 (6 bases). The ends were cut back, 4 bases at V and 3 bases at J, with 11 bases in the middle. CDR3 length: 13 amino acids. Germline CDR1 and CDR2: SGHNT and YYREEE (reference sequence). CDR3 protein: CASSPDSDYEQYF. The CDR3 nucleotides read TGTGCCAGCAGCCCGGACAGCGACTACGAGCAGTACTTC. Together with reference TRBV5-4 and TRBJ2-7, the CDR3 gives the full variable domain: ETGVTQSPTHLIKTRGQQVTLRCSSQSGHNTVSWYQQALGQGPQFIFQYYREEENGRGNFPPRFSGLQFPNYSSELNVNALELDDSALYLCASSPDSDYEQYFGPGTRLTVT.

The gene calls are TRBV3-1 and TRBJ1-2, with D unresolved. This CDR3 is 14 amino acids long. The V and J ends lost 0 bases and 3 bases respectively, with 8 bases between them. Germline CDR1 LGHDT, CDR2 YNNKEL (reference sequence). In DNA form, the CDR3 reads TGTGCCAGCAGCCAAGATTGGGGAGACTATGGCTACACCTTC. This codes for CASSQDWGDYGYTF.

The chain has TRBV11-2 and TRBJ2-7; 7 nucleotides agree with TRBD2. Trimming at V came to 5 bases and at J to 6 bases, leaving 16 bases not matched to a gene. Germline loops: CDR1 SGHAT, CDR2 FQNNGV. The CDR3 length is 16 residues. Here the CDR3 reads CASSRRGGLSGAEQYF. As DNA, the CDR3 is TGTGCCAGCAGCCGGCGGGGAGGGCTTAGTGGGGCCGAGCAGTACTTC. Based on the CDR3 plus reference TRBV11-2 and TRBJ2-7, the full variable domain is EAGVAQSPRYKIIEKRQSVAFWCNPISGHATLYWYQQILGQGPKLLIQFQNNGVVDDSQLPKDRFSAERLKGVDSTLKIQPAKLEDSAVYLCASSRRGGLSGAEQYFGPGTRLTVT.

Only a few counts were recorded for this clonotype. The chain joins TRBV12-3 or TRBV12-4 to TRBJ1-3; TRBD1 agrees at 7 bases. The J segment lost 1 base and the V segment lost 6 bases, leaving 9 bases of the junction unmatched. The CDR3 loop spans 16 amino acids. CDR3 protein: CASRQKGGWSGNTIYF. The CDR3, as DNA: TGTGCCAGCAGACAGAAAGGGGGCTGGTCTGGAAACACCATATATTTT.

The rearrangement joins TRBV4-1 to TRBJ1-3; D unclear. Germline CDR1 and CDR2: MGHRA and YSYEKL. This CDR3 has 15 amino acids. Trimming removed 1 base at V and 0 bases at J, with 7 bases between. CDR3: CASSQAFRSGNTIYF. The CDR3, as DNA: TGCGCCAGCAGCCAAGCCTTCCGCTCTGGAAACACCATATATTTT.

The J gene is TRBJ1-4, the V gene TRBV12-3 or TRBV12-4, with D tentatively TRBD1 (5 bases). The CDR3 is made up of 13 amino acids. V lost 6 bases and J 4 bases, leaving 9 bases between the germline ends. CDR3 amino acids: CASSWGSNEKLFF. DNA for the CDR3: TGTGCCAGCAGCTGGGGCAGTAATGAAAAACTGTTTTTT.

This chain joins TRBV6-2 or TRBV6-3 and TRBJ2-2; 9 bases agree with TRBD2. Trimming cost V 2 bases and J 5 bases; bases outside gene matches: 12. The CDR3 is 18 amino acids. CDR1 is MNHEY and CDR2 is SVGEGT in the germline V gene. The DNA of the CDR3 is TGTGCCAGCAGTTACCCCGGGGGAGCGGGAGGATGGACCGGGGAGCTGTTTTTT. Translating gives CASSYPGGAGGWTGELFF.

This chain links TRBV13 with TRBJ2-7, with 15 bases lining up with TRBD2. The V and J ends lost 5 bases and 2 bases, in that order; junction bases with no gene match: 4. In germline, CDR1 is PRHDT, CDR2 FYEKMQ (reference sequence). CDR3 size: 16 residues. This CDR3 reads CASSPGLAGGAYEQYF. The CDR3 DNA reads TGTGCCAGCAGCCCAGGACTAGCGGGAGGGGCCTACGAGCAGTACTTC.

The CDR3 spells CASKPGDGTNNEQFF. For the CDR3, the DNA is TGTGCCAGCAAACCTGGGGACGGAACGAACAATGAGCAGTTCTTC. This chain joins TRBV6-6 and TRBJ2-1; D tentatively reads TRBD1 or TRBD2 (5 bases each). Germline CDR1 is MNHNY and CDR2 is SVGAGI (reference sequence). The CDR3 has 15 amino acids. V was shortened by 7 bases and J by 5 bases, with 18 bases between the two germline ends.

The sample holds a few counts of this clonotype. The CDR3 region is CASSLRPAGIETQYF. CDR3 in DNA: TGTGCCAGCAGTTTACGACCCGCAGGGATCGAGACCCAGTACTTC. This sequence joins TRBV27 and TRBJ2-5; perhaps TRBD1 as D (5 bases). V was trimmed by 2 bases and J by 5 bases, leaving 15 bases between them. The CDR3 is 15 amino acids. Germline lookup yields CDR1 MNHEY and CDR2 SMNVEV (reference sequence).

This clonotype was picked up many times. V and J are TRBV13 and TRBJ2-3, with D possibly TRBD2 on 5 matching bases. This CDR3 contains 15 residues. V dropped 5 bases and J dropped 7 bases, with 19 bases sitting between them. Germline-derived CDR1 and CDR2 are PRHDT and FYEKMQ (reference sequence). CDR3 protein: CASSPRERELYTQYF. CDR3 nucleotides: TGTGCCAGCAGCCCCAGAGAGAGGGAGTTATATACGCAGTATTTT.

This clonotype was seen many times. The chain combines TRBV7-2 with TRBJ2-2; 7 nucleotides match TRBD1. The CDR3 contains 14 residues. Germline V gene sequence: CDR1 SGHTA, CDR2 FQGNSA. Trimming took 4 bases from V and 2 from J; bases not matched to a gene: 1. In DNA form, the CDR3 reads TGTGCCAGCAGCTGGGACAGCAACACCGGGGAGCTGTTTTTT. It specifies CASSWDSNTGELFF.

The chain links TRBV27 to TRBJ2-7; D uncertain. The CDR3 is 13 residues long. Deletions cut 3 bases from V and 5 bases from J, with 11 bases between. Germline CDR1 and CDR2: MNHEY and SMNVEV (reference sequence). CDR3 in amino acids: CASSFLDSDEQYF. CDR3 bases: TGTGCCAGCAGTTTTCTTGACTCGGACGAGCAGTACTTC.

This clonotype was recorded at least ten times. The chain couples TRBV6-5 to TRBJ2-7; 9 nucleotides match TRBD1. Germline CDR1 and CDR2: MNHEY and SVGAGI. This CDR3 is 15 amino acids long. The junction had 3 bases not matched to a gene; V was cut back by 2 bases and J by 1 base. The CDR3 loop reads CASSYRTGVSYEQYF. The CDR3 nucleotides read TGTGCCAGCAGTTACAGGACAGGGGTTTCCTACGAGCAGTACTTC.